This entry lists 21 T cell receptor beta chains sequenced from one sample in a study of Tregs in tolerant kidney transplant recipients. Sequencing was performed with immunoSEQ multiplex PCR; in TCRdb, only in-frame clones are kept and a portion is missing. Here the sample spans tens of thousands of clones, about 90% being singletons. Sequencing was done on a sample of Tregs from blood. Receptors were obtained from a human donor in good health.

This clone was counted once. CDR3 in amino acids: CASSYSRGAGDTQYF. In DNA, the CDR3 is TGTGCCAGCAGTTACTCGCGGGGGGCGGGGGATACGCAGTATTTT. The rearrangement uses TRBV6-5 and TRBJ2-3; 8 nucleotides line up with TRBD2. J gave up 6 bases and V 0 bases, and 5 bases lay outside the gene matches. The germline V gene has CDR1 MNHEY and CDR2 SVGAGI. This CDR3 region has 15 residues.

The V call is TRBV7-9, the J call TRBJ2-3; 7 bases map to TRBD1. Germline V gene data show CDR1 as SEHNR and CDR2 as FQNEAQ (reference sequence). This CDR3 region has 16 residues. J was trimmed by 6 bases and V by 2 bases; bases with no gene match: 11. The CDR3 nucleotides are TGTGCCAGCAGCTTATCGACGACAGGGCTAGGTGATACGCAGTATTTT. It yields the protein CASSLSTTGLGDTQYF. The variable domain in full, with the rest retrieved from reference TRBV7-9 and TRBJ2-3, is DTGVSQNPRHKITKRGQNVTFRCDPISEHNRLYWYRQTLGQGPEFLTYFQNEAQLEKSRLLSDRFSAERPKGSFSTLEIQRTEQGDSAMYLCASSLSTTGLGDTQYFGPGTRLTVL.

This sequence joins TRBV6-5 and TRBJ1-2; D possibly corresponds to TRBD1 (6 bases). Trimming pared 0 bases from V and 5 bases from J, leaving 13 bases between. The CDR3 contains 15 residues. The germline V gene has CDR1 MNHEY and CDR2 SVGAGI. As DNA, the CDR3 is TGTGCCAGCAGTTACTCGCCAGACAGGTCATATGGCTACACCTTC. Protein product: CASSYSPDRSYGYTF.

This clone was detected a few times. The chain carries TRBV6-1 and TRBJ2-7; perhaps TRBD1 as D (6 bases). V lost 4 bases, J lost 2 bases, and 12 bases lay in between. In germline, CDR1 is MNHNS, CDR2 SASEGT. The CDR3 consists of 14 residues. The CDR3 DNA follows: TGTGCCAGCAGTGTCCAAGGGACACCCTACGAGCAGTACTTC. Its protein product is CASSVQGTPYEQYF.

In its sample, this clone was seen a few times. The chain recombines TRBV6-5 with TRBJ1-6, with 7 positions matching TRBD1. The CDR3 sequence is 16 residues long. The V gene end was trimmed by 2 bases and the J gene end by 7 bases; junction bases not matched to a gene: 8. CDR1 and CDR2 (germline): MNHEY, SVGAGI. The CDR3 spells CASSYGGQGGNSPLHF. Here the CDR3 DNA reads TGTGCCAGCAGTTACGGGGGGCAGGGGGGAAATTCACCCCTCCACTTT.

This clone was found a few times. The chain uses TRBV14 and TRBJ1-2; no clear D gene. In germline, CDR1 is SGHDN, CDR2 FVKESK. With 0 bases removed from V and 7 bases from J, the gap between germline ends came to 15 bases. This CDR3 spans 15 amino acids. CDR3 protein: CASSQDLTNYPGYTF. The CDR3 DNA follows: TGTGCCAGCAGCCAAGATTTGACAAATTATCCTGGCTACACCTTC. The full variable domain, in which reference TRBV14 and TRBJ1-2 provide the parts outside the CDR3, is EAGVTQFPSHSVIEKGQTVTLRCDPISGHDNLYWYRRVMGKEIKFLLHFVKESKQDESGMPNNRFLAERTGGTYSTLKVQPAELEDSGVYFCASSQDLTNYPGYTFGSGTRLTVV.

The chain uses TRBV2 and TRBJ2-1; 9 nucleotides agree with TRBD1. Per the germline V gene, CDR1 is SNHLY and CDR2 is FYNNEI. The CDR3 spans 17 residues. With 4 bases clipped from V and 9 bases from J, the junction kept 16 bases outside the gene matches. The CDR3 nucleotides read TGTGCCAGCAGTGGTCCTCCACTTACAGGGGGCTGGGGTGAGCAGTTCTTC. Translating gives CASSGPPLTGGWGEQFF.

This clone showed up just once. The J gene is TRBJ2-1, the V gene TRBV5-1; 11 bases line up with TRBD2. CDR3 length: 15 amino acids. V lost 4 bases to trimming and J lost 2 bases; unmatched junction nucleotides: 2. CDR1 is SGHRS and CDR2 is YFSETQ in the germline V gene. CDR3 in amino acids: CASSLAGGTYNEQFF. The CDR3 region has the DNA TGCGCCAGCAGCCTAGCGGGAGGTACCTACAATGAGCAGTTCTTC.

The chain uses TRBV6-5 and TRBJ2-7, with D possibly being TRBD2 (5 bases). Germline CDR1 and CDR2: MNHEY and SVGAGI. V lost 8 bases to trimming and J lost 3 bases, with 17 bases between them. The CDR3 consists of 14 residues. The CDR3 spells CASALRRVSYEQYF. DNA of the CDR3: TGTGCCAGCGCCCTACGGCGGGTGAGCTACGAGCAGTACTTC.

This clone was detected once. This chain joins TRBV5-1 and TRBJ2-6, with TRBD2 matching 8 bases. Looked up from germline, CDR1 is SGHRS and CDR2 is YFSETQ. The V segment lost 0 bases and the J segment 2 bases; nucleotides outside the gene matches: 1. CDR3 length equals 16 residues. The CDR3 region is CASSLAGGAGANVLTF. CDR3 sequence (DNA): TGCGCCAGCAGCTTGGCCGGGGGGGCTGGGGCCAACGTCCTGACTTTC.

The V gene is TRBV7-9, the J gene TRBJ1-2; TRBD1 agrees at 8 bases. Germline CDR1 reads SEHNR; CDR2 reads FQNEAQ (reference sequence). The CDR3 contains 14 residues. The ends lost 5 bases at V and 3 bases at J; junction bases unmatched: 5. The CDR3 region is CASSHGQGDYGYTF. The CDR3 bases are TGTGCCAGCAGCCACGGACAGGGAGACTATGGCTACACCTTC.

V usage is TRBV7-2 and J usage is TRBJ1-1, with D unclear. The CDR3 consists of 14 residues. Germline CDR1 reads SGHTA; CDR2 reads FQGNSA. Trimming pared 3 bases from V and 0 bases from J, leaving 8 bases between. CDR3 bases: TGTGCCAGCAGCTTCTCTCCTATGAACACTGAAGCTTTCTTT. This codes for CASSFSPMNTEAFF.

The chain links TRBV4-1 to TRBJ2-3; 7 bases are shared with TRBD2. After removal of 0 bases from V and 4 bases from J, the junction contained 10 bases not matched to a gene. The CDR3 extends over 17 amino acids. Germline V gives CDR1 MGHRA, CDR2 YSYEKL. CDR3 bases: TGCGCCAGCAGCCAAGAGGCCCAAGCGGGGTACCCAGATACGCAGTATTTT. It encodes CASSQEAQAGYPDTQYF.

The chain carries TRBV2 and TRBJ2-3; either TRBD1 or TRBD2 may supply D (5 bases each). CDR3 length equals 17 residues. V lost 0 bases to trimming and J lost 0 bases, with 13 bases between them. Per the germline V gene, CDR1 is SNHLY and CDR2 is FYNNEI. DNA of the CDR3: TGTGCCAGCAGTGAAGCGATTGGGACGTCGAGCACAGATACGCAGTATTTT. This encodes CASSEAIGTSSTDTQYF. The variable domain in full, completed from reference TRBV2 and TRBJ2-3, reads EPEVTQTPSHQVTQMGQEVILRCVPISNHLYFYWYRQILGQKVEFLVSFYNNEISEKSEIFDDQFSVERPDGSNFTLKIRSTKLEDSAMYFCASSEAIGTSSTDTQYFGPGTRLTVL.

The chain couples TRBV25-1 to TRBJ2-7, with no clear D. V gave up 4 bases and J gave up 3 bases, with 16 bases separating them. Germline CDR1 MGHDK, CDR2 SYGVNS. This CDR3 contains 15 residues. CDR3 sequence reads: CASSAGRAINYEQYF. As DNA, the CDR3 is TGTGCCAGCAGTGCCGGCCGGGCCATTAACTACGAGCAGTACTTC.

The rearrangement joins TRBV11-3 to TRBJ1-4, with TRBD1 matching 7 bases. The CDR3 loop spans 17 amino acids. The J segment lost 2 bases and the V segment lost 4 bases, leaving 10 bases of the junction unmatched. Germline V gene lookup returns CDR1 SGHNT and CDR2 YENEEA. The CDR3 spells CASSWRNTGATNEKLFF. The DNA of the CDR3 is TGTGCCAGCAGCTGGAGGAATACAGGGGCCACTAATGAAAAACTGTTTTTT.

The V gene is TRBV27, the J gene TRBJ2-3; a possible D gene is TRBD1 (5 bases). CDR3 length equals 13 residues. Trimming took off 1 base at V and 8 bases at J, with 10 bases between the two ends. Germline V gives CDR1 MNHEY, CDR2 SMNVEV (reference sequence). The CDR3 nucleotides read TGTGCCAGCAGTTTATGGGGCGTTGGTACGCAGTATTTT. Protein: CASSLWGVGTQYF.

The chain combines TRBV6-6 with TRBJ2-7, with a possible D match to TRBD2 (5 bases). The germline V gene has CDR1 MNHNY and CDR2 SVGAGI (reference sequence). The CDR3 length is 12 residues. V was trimmed by 7 bases and J by 9 bases, leaving 16 bases between them. The CDR3 region has the DNA TGTGCCAGCATTCTCGAGGGCCGGGGGCAGTACTTC. Protein: CASILEGRGQYF.

This sequence joins TRBV5-1 and TRBJ2-7; D is possibly TRBD1 or TRBD2 (5 bases each). The germline gives CDR1 SGHRS, CDR2 YFSETQ. V was cut by 0 bases and J by 3 bases, with 16 bases left in between. The CDR3 loop spans 16 amino acids. CDR3 in amino acids: CASSLGYRDGNYEQYF. Here the CDR3 DNA reads TGCGCCAGCAGCTTGGGGTACCGGGACGGAAACTACGAGCAGTACTTC.

A note on this clone: Distinct nucleotide sequences in the sample also encode this CDR3. This chain links TRBV5-1 with TRBJ2-5, with D uncertain. Germline V gene lookup returns CDR1 SGHRS and CDR2 YFSETQ. V was pared by 4 bases and J by 1 base, with 2 bases between. This CDR3 is 11 amino acids long. The CDR3 loop is CASSLQETQYF. DNA for the CDR3: TGCGCCAGCAGCCTCCAAGAGACCCAGTACTTC.

The chain recombines TRBV5-1 with TRBJ2-5, with a weak D call TRBD1 (6 bases). The CDR3 is 15 residues long. V was trimmed by 3 bases and J by 2 bases, leaving 14 bases between them. Germline values: CDR1 SGHRS, CDR2 YFSETQ. CDR3 coding DNA: TGCGCCAGCAGCTGGACCGGGACACCTCAAGAGACCCAGTACTTC. Protein: CASSWTGTPQETQYF. The whole variable domain, remainder taken from reference TRBV5-1 and TRBJ2-5, is KAGVTQTPRYLIKTRGQQVTLSCSPISGHRSVSWYQQTPGQGLQFLFEYFSETQRNKGNFPGRFSGRQFSNSRSEMNVSTLELGDSALYLCASSWTGTPQETQYFGPGTRLLVL.